These 21 T cell receptor beta chains were all obtained from the same sample, sequenced in a study of siplizumab effects on memory and regulatory T cells. Sequencing used immunoSEQ multiplex PCR; TCRdb keeps in-frame clones, though not all of them. The profile shows around 100,000 clones, about 94% of them singletons. The sequenced sample was Tregs sorted from blood. These receptors were obtained from a human donor in good health.

This clone was detected only once. The V and J genes are TRBV5-6 and TRBJ1-1; D is possibly TRBD1 (6 bases). The CDR3 consists of 13 residues. Per germline, CDR1 SGHDT and CDR2 YYEEEE. The germline V and J ends were trimmed by 5 bases and 4 bases, with 12 bases remaining between them. CDR3 nucleotide sequence: TGTGCCAGCAGACCCCGGGGGCCCACTGAAGCTTTCTTT. Encoded protein: CASRPRGPTEAFF.

V gene TRBV6-5 combines with J gene TRBJ1-5, with D maybe TRBD1 (5 bases). This CDR3 is built from 15 residues. CDR1 and CDR2 (germline): MNHEY, SVGAGI. The V and J ends lost 0 bases and 1 base respectively, with 7 bases between them. As DNA, the CDR3 is TGTGCCAGCAGTTACTCTTGGGACAGCAATCAGCCCCAGCATTTT. Protein: CASSYSWDSNQPQHF.

A few counts support this clone. The CDR3 is CAWVSRGKTEAFF. CDR3 sequence (DNA): TGTGCCTGGGTCTCTAGGGGGAAGACTGAAGCTTTCTTT. The chain joins TRBV30 to TRBJ1-1, with D perhaps matching TRBD1 (6 bases). Trimming took 5 bases from V and 5 from J, leaving 15 bases between them. This CDR3 has 13 amino acids. Germline V lookup: CDR1 GTSNPN, CDR2 SVGIG (reference sequence).

On this clone itself: The junction departs from germline at one end; a sequencing error may be responsible. The chain employs TRBV7-7 and TRBJ2-5, with TRBD1 identical over 8 bases. The CDR3 spans 14 residues. Germline assignment: CDR1 SSHAT and CDR2 FNYEAQ (reference sequence). The CDR3 bases are TGTGCTAGCAGTTCAGGGGGCGGTGGAGAGACCCAGTACTTC. It encodes CASSSGGGGETQYF.

This clone was recorded only once. The germline gene is not matched at one end of the junction; a read error may be the cause. This same CDR3 is encoded by further DNA sequences in the sample. The genes are TRBV6-1 and TRBJ2-7; D is possibly TRBD1 (6 bases). Per the germline V gene, CDR1 is MNHNS and CDR2 is SASEGT. The CDR3 is made up of 16 amino acids. Written as DNA, the CDR3 is TGCGCCAGCAGTGGTGGATACGACAGGACCCCCCACGAGCAGTACTTC. Its protein product is CASSGGYDRTPHEQYF.

This clone was observed a few times. The chain has TRBV30 and TRBJ1-1; TRBD1 is a possible D gene (6 bases). Per the germline V gene, CDR1 is GTSNPN and CDR2 is SVGIG (reference sequence). Trimming took 4 bases from V and 5 from J, leaving 14 bases between them. The CDR3 totals 13 residues. CDR3 sequence: CAWIPRGRTEAFF. DNA of the CDR3: TGTGCCTGGATCCCTCGGGGGCGTACTGAAGCTTTCTTT.

J is TRBJ2-2 and V is TRBV4-3; D is possibly TRBD2 (5 bases). This CDR3 spans 18 amino acids. CDR1 is LGHNA, CDR2 YSLEER, per germline. V lost 0 bases and J lost 6, with 20 bases in between. The CDR3 DNA sequence: TGCGCCAGCAGCCAAGATTACCGGCGGGTGGGAATCCCCGGGGAGCTGTTTTTT. This gives the protein CASSQDYRRVGIPGELFF.

The V call is TRBV27, the J call TRBJ1-2, with TRBD1 as a possible D gene (5 bases). Trimming removed 5 bases at V and 8 bases at J, with 15 bases between. Germline assignment: CDR1 MNHEY and CDR2 SMNVEV (reference sequence). The CDR3 covers 13 residues. The CDR3 bases are TGTGCCAGCAGTCCTCAGGGCTGGTTAGGCTACACCTTC. It is translated as CASSPQGWLGYTF.

V usage is TRBV29-1 and J usage is TRBJ2-7; D tentatively fits TRBD1 or TRBD2 (5 bases each). CDR1 and CDR2 (germline): SQVTM, ANQGSEA. CDR3 length: 14 amino acids. V lost 7 bases and J 2 bases, leaving 18 bases between the germline ends. CDR3 sequence (DNA): TGCAGCGCTACAAGGGGCGGGCTACCCTACGAGCAGTACTTC. Translated: CSATRGGLPYEQYF.

The V call is TRBV6-6, the J call TRBJ1-3, with no clear D. V was shortened by 1 base and J by 6 bases, with 10 bases between the two germline ends. Germline V CDR1 and CDR2: MNHNY, SVGAGI (reference sequence). The CDR3 covers 14 residues. The DNA for the CDR3 is TGTGCCAGCAGTTACTTGGAGGGTGTAAACACCATATATTTT. Translation: CASSYLEGVNTIYF.

DNA for the CDR3: TGCGCCAGCAGCACAGAGGGACTTCCGAACACTGAAGCTTTCTTT. Its translation is CASSTEGLPNTEAFF. The V gene is TRBV5-1, the J gene TRBJ1-1; D is perhaps TRBD1 (5 bases). Trimming took 4 bases from V and 1 from J, leaving 14 bases between them. Looked up from germline, CDR1 is SGHRS and CDR2 is YFSETQ. The CDR3 has 15 residues.

The V and J genes are TRBV6-1 and TRBJ1-5; D is unclear. Germline CDR1 is MNHNS and CDR2 is SASEGT. The CDR3 contains 13 residues. Trimming removed 3 bases from V and 0 bases from J, with 3 bases in between. CDR3 sequence (DNA): TGTGCCAGCAGTGACTATAGCAATCAGCCCCAGCATTTT. Encoded protein: CASSDYSNQPQHF.

V gene TRBV27 combines with J gene TRBJ1-1; possibly TRBD1 for D (6 bases). Trimming pared 1 base from V and 7 bases from J, leaving 16 bases between. The CDR3 consists of 15 residues. The germline gives CDR1 MNHEY, CDR2 SMNVEV (reference sequence). CDR3 nucleotides: TGTGCCAGCAGTTTATTAAGGGCAAGGGGGGGTGAAGCTTTCTTT. Translating gives CASSLLRARGGEAFF.

This chain's CDR3 is CASSPQVASYEQYF. CDR3 DNA sequence: TGTGCCAGCAGCCCCCAGGTGGCTTCCTACGAGCAGTACTTC. The V and J genes are TRBV6-1 and TRBJ2-7; D gene unclear. The germline V gene has CDR1 MNHNS and CDR2 SASEGT. V was trimmed by 6 bases and J by 1 base, leaving 13 bases between them. CDR3 size: 14 residues.

This clone has a handful of counts. The J gene is TRBJ2-1, the V gene TRBV7-3; 7 positions match TRBD2. Trimming at V came to 2 bases and at J to 2 bases, leaving 6 bases not matched to a gene. Germline CDR1 is SGHTA and CDR2 is FQGTGA. The CDR3 length is 16 residues. DNA of the CDR3: TGTGCCAGCAGCTTAGGTAGGGGACTAACCTACAATGAGCAGTTCTTC. Encoded protein: CASSLGRGLTYNEQFF.

The rearrangement links TRBV6-5 to TRBJ1-5; a possible D gene is TRBD1 (5 bases). The V and J ends lost 4 bases and 4 bases respectively, with 8 bases between them. The CDR3 spans 13 residues. Germline assignment: CDR1 MNHEY and CDR2 SVGAGI. The CDR3 nucleotides read TGTGCCAGCAGTTTTGACAGTAATCAGCCCCAGCATTTT. Its protein is CASSFDSNQPQHF.

The chain employs TRBV7-9 and TRBJ2-1; D unresolved. This CDR3 has 14 residues. The V end lost 1 base, the J end lost 10 bases, and 14 bases lay between the germline ends. Germline values: CDR1 SEHNR, CDR2 FQNEAQ (reference sequence). CDR3 in amino acids: CASSLGVRLYEQFF. The CDR3 DNA follows: TGTGCCAGCAGCTTAGGAGTAAGGTTATACGAGCAGTTCTTC.

The rearrangement uses TRBV5-1 and TRBJ1-1; D not certain. Germline CDR1 and CDR2: SGHRS and YFSETQ. Trimming shortened V by 4 bases and J by 0 bases, and 4 bases separated the two germline ends. CDR3 size: 12 residues. DNA for the CDR3: TGCGCCAGCAGCGCGTTGAACACTGAAGCTTTCTTT. It yields the protein CASSALNTEAFF.

V is TRBV5-1 and J is TRBJ1-2; tentative D call: TRBD1 (5 bases). Germline CDR1 is SGHRS and CDR2 is YFSETQ. This CDR3 has 14 residues. V lost 3 bases to trimming and J lost 0 bases, with 9 bases between them. This chain's CDR3 is CASSSGTANYGYTF. Here the CDR3 DNA reads TGCGCCAGCAGCTCCGGGACTGCTAACTATGGCTACACCTTC.

The table lists this clone with a count of one. The J gene is TRBJ1-1, the V gene TRBV5-1; D gene uncertain. The V gene lost 4 bases and the J gene lost 5 bases, with 15 bases spanning the gap. The CDR3 is made up of 14 amino acids. The germline V gene has CDR1 SGHRS and CDR2 YFSETQ. The CDR3 loop is CASSTDGRGTEAFF. The CDR3 DNA follows: TGCGCCAGCAGCACGGACGGCCGTGGAACTGAAGCTTTCTTT. Full variable domain (missing parts from reference TRBV5-1 and TRBJ1-1): KAGVTQTPRYLIKTRGQQVTLSCSPISGHRSVSWYQQTPGQGLQFLFEYFSETQRNKGNFPGRFSGRQFSNSRSEMNVSTLELGDSALYLCASSTDGRGTEAFFGQGTRLTVV.

The J gene is TRBJ2-5, the V gene TRBV2; no definite D call. CDR1 and CDR2 (germline): SNHLY, FYNNEI. Trimming pared 4 bases from V and 5 bases from J, leaving 14 bases between. The CDR3 loop spans 14 amino acids. CDR3 residues: CASSVPTLWETQYF. The CDR3 nucleotides are TGTGCCAGCAGTGTGCCGACCTTATGGGAGACCCAGTACTTC.